The 29 T cell receptor beta chains below were found in one sample sequenced in a study of T cell responses to AZD1222 COVID-19 vaccine. Data came from immunoSEQ multiplex PCR; TCRdb stores just in-frame clones and leaves some out. The repertoire holds about 150,000 clones, with about 91% as singletons. Source: peripheral blood, taken 28 days after the second AZD1222 dose. The receptors here all came from an adult who received the AZD1222 COVID-19 vaccine.

The genes are TRBV2 and TRBJ1-4, with D unclear. V was cut by 8 bases and J by 8 bases, with 18 bases left in between. Germline-derived CDR1 and CDR2 are SNHLY and FYNNEI. The length of the CDR3 is 14 residues. CDR3 sequence: CASGERPVREKLFF. In DNA, the CDR3 is TGTGCCAGCGGGGAAAGGCCCGTTCGGGAAAAACTGTTTTTT.

The chain couples TRBV21-1 to TRBJ2-6; the table gives TRBD1 as D, unverified against the DNA. TRBV21-1 is described as a pseudogene. This CDR3 comprises 16 residues. The CDR3 DNA reads as TGTGCCAGCAGCCCCCGGACAGGGTCTGGGGCCAACGTCCTGACTTTC. Amino acid sequence: CASSPRTGSGANVLTF.

This clone showed up just once. The chain has TRBV28 and TRBJ2-3; 8 bases fit TRBD2. Germline V gives CDR1 MDHEN, CDR2 SYDVKM. Losses at the gene ends were 5 bases for V and 4 bases for J; bases not matched to a gene: 14. The CDR3 has 17 amino acids. This CDR3 is CASSIPGGGRYPDTQYF. CDR3 in DNA: TGTGCCAGCAGTATCCCTGGAGGCGGGAGGTACCCAGATACGCAGTATTTT. Combining the CDR3 with reference TRBV28 and TRBJ2-3 gives the whole variable domain DVKVTQSSRYLVKRTGEKVFLECVQDMDHENMFWYRQDPGLGLRLIYFSYDVKMKEKGDIPEGYSVSREKKERFSLILESASTNQTSMYLCASSIPGGGRYPDTQYFGPGTRLTVL.

The V and J genes are TRBV7-2 and TRBJ1-1; TRBD1 might be the D (5 bases). The CDR3 length is 13 residues. Germline V gene sequence: CDR1 SGHTA, CDR2 FQGNSA. V dropped 3 bases and J dropped 5 bases, with 10 bases sitting between them. The CDR3 here is CASSLGGWTEAFF. The CDR3 nucleotides read TGTGCCAGCAGCTTGGGGGGATGGACTGAAGCTTTCTTT. The complete variable domain, with remaining parts taken from reference TRBV7-2 and TRBJ1-1, reads GAGVSQSPSNKVTEKGKDVELRCDPISGHTALYWYRQSLGQGLEFLIYFQGNSAPDKSGLPSDRFSAERTGGSVSTLTIQRTQQEDSAVYLCASSLGGWTEAFFGQGTRLTVV.

The chain employs TRBV7-6 and TRBJ2-1; the D is unclear. Germline CDR1 and CDR2: SGHVS and FNYEAQ. This CDR3 has 15 residues. The V and J ends lost 4 bases and 0 bases respectively, with 10 bases between them. The CDR3 here is CASSSTGFSYNEQFF. In DNA, the CDR3 is TGTGCCAGCAGCTCCACGGGTTTCTCCTACAATGAGCAGTTCTTC. The full variable domain, in which reference TRBV7-6 and TRBJ2-1 provide the parts outside the CDR3, is GAGVSQSPRYKVTKRGQDVALRCDPISGHVSLYWYRQALGQGPEFLTYFNYEAQQDKSGLPNDRFSAERPEGSISTLTIQRTEQRDSAMYRCASSSTGFSYNEQFFGPGTRLTVL.

The chain carries TRBV24-1 and TRBJ2-2, with no clear D. This CDR3 is 15 amino acids long. Per the germline V gene, CDR1 is KGHDR and CDR2 is SFDVKD. The V end lost 2 bases, the J end lost 1 base, and 7 bases lay between the germline ends. CDR3 nucleotide sequence: TGTGCCACCAGTGATTCTAGTCGGAACACCGGGGAGCTGTTTTTT. Its protein is CATSDSSRNTGELFF.

The V gene is TRBV2, the J gene TRBJ1-5; D gene uncertain. The CDR3 loop spans 13 amino acids. Trimming pared 5 bases from V and 4 bases from J, leaving 9 bases between. Per the germline V gene, CDR1 is SNHLY and CDR2 is FYNNEI. The CDR3 reads CASSSETNQPQHF. The CDR3 DNA is TGTGCCAGCAGTTCAGAAACTAATCAGCCCCAGCATTTT.

This clone is a singleton in its sample. The rearrangement links TRBV5-4 to TRBJ2-2; the D is unclear. The germline V gene has CDR1 SGHNT and CDR2 YYREEE (reference sequence). The CDR3 is 14 amino acids. V dropped 4 bases and J dropped 4 bases, with 11 bases sitting between them. The DNA for the CDR3 is TGTGCCAGCAGCCCAAAAACTGGCACCGGGGAGCTGTTTTTT. This translates into CASSPKTGTGELFF. Filled out from reference TRBV5-4 and TRBJ2-2, the complete variable domain reads ETGVTQSPTHLIKTRGQQVTLRCSSQSGHNTVSWYQQALGQGPQFIFQYYREEENGRGNFPPRFSGLQFPNYSSELNVNALELDDSALYLCASSPKTGTGELFFGEGSRLTVL.

This sequence joins TRBV29-1 and TRBJ2-7; 12 bases fit TRBD1. The CDR3 runs 18 residues. Germline assignment: CDR1 SQVTM and CDR2 ANQGSEA. The V and J ends lost 0 bases and 7 bases, in that order; junction bases with no gene match: 16. In nucleotides, the CDR3 is TGCAGCGTTGAAGATCGGGCCCCGGTGGGACAGGGGGCAAGGGAGCAGTACTTC. The encoded protein is CSVEDRAPVGQGAREQYF.

This sequence joins TRBV30 and TRBJ1-1; D is possibly TRBD1 (5 bases). V was trimmed by 5 bases and J by 0 bases, leaving 22 bases between them. The length of the CDR3 is 17 residues. Germline lookup yields CDR1 GTSNPN and CDR2 SVGIG (reference sequence). CDR3 nucleotides: TGTGCCTGGGTATTACGGACGATGAGGGGTATGAACACTGAAGCTTTCTTT. It encodes CAWVLRTMRGMNTEAFF.

The DNA for the CDR3 is TGTGCCAGCAGTTTATGGACAGTGTGGGGCTACACCTTC. Translated, it gives CASSLWTVWGYTF. V usage is TRBV12-3 or TRBV12-4 and J usage is TRBJ1-2; D may be TRBD1 (6 bases). The CDR3 is 13 amino acids. With 2 bases removed from V and 8 bases from J, the gap between germline ends came to 12 bases.

The V gene is TRBV6-5, the J gene TRBJ2-1; possible D gene TRBD2, 6 bases. Trimming removed 2 bases at V and 3 bases at J, with 11 bases between. The CDR3 totals 15 residues. The V gene's germline CDR1 is MNHEY and CDR2 SVGAGI. DNA of the CDR3: TGTGCCAGCAGTTACGCCGTGGGGGGCTACAATGAGCAGTTCTTC. It codes for CASSYAVGGYNEQFF.

Concerning this clone itself: This CDR3 is missing its conserved last phenylalanine or tryptophan, likely due to a read error. It is unclear where the CDR3 begins or ends on the DNA, so no DNA is shown, and the CDR3 is as TCRdb lists it. This rearrangement joins TRBV10-1 to TRBJ2-7; TRBD2, as called in the table, went unchecked against the DNA. The CDR3 length is 9 residues, termini included. Germline loops: CDR1 WNHNN, CDR2 SYGVQD (reference sequence). CDR3 sequence: CASDLTLVL.

The rearrangement uses TRBV7-9 and TRBJ2-3; 8 bases are shared with TRBD2. The V gene end was trimmed by 4 bases and the J gene end by 4 bases; junction bases not matched to a gene: 13. Germline CDR1 and CDR2: SEHNR and FQNEAQ (reference sequence). This CDR3 is 17 amino acids long. The CDR3 nucleotides read TGTGCCAGCAGCTCCGCGAGGCAACGCGGGGGGTCAGATACGCAGTATTTT. Amino acids: CASSSARQRGGSDTQYF.

The chain couples TRBV6-5 to TRBJ2-7; D may be TRBD2 (5 bases). Trimming took off 11 bases at V and 5 bases at J, with 16 bases between the two ends. CDR1 is MNHEY and CDR2 is SVGAGI in the germline V gene. CDR3 size: 12 residues. CDR3 residues: CAGGRRPDEQYF. The CDR3 DNA reads as TGTGCCGGAGGTAGGAGACCGGACGAGCAGTACTTC.

The rearrangement uses TRBV2 and TRBJ1-1, with 7 bases fitting TRBD1. The CDR3 spans 15 residues. The trim removed 6 bases at V and 0 bases at J, leaving 7 bases unmatched. The germline gives CDR1 SNHLY, CDR2 FYNNEI. CDR3 in DNA: TGTGCCAGCAGCTACAGGGGAGGGTTGAACACTGAAGCTTTCTTT. It specifies CASSYRGGLNTEAFF.

This clone was seen once. This chain uses TRBV2 with TRBJ2-7; D is undetermined. This CDR3 has 13 residues. V lost 6 bases to trimming and J lost 0 bases, with 9 bases between them. CDR1 is SNHLY and CDR2 is FYNNEI in the germline V gene. The CDR3 loop is CASSDLVSYEQYF. The DNA for the CDR3 is TGTGCCAGCAGCGATCTAGTCTCCTACGAGCAGTACTTC.

The CDR3 sequence is CAWSATGTDTQYF. CDR3 bases: TGTGCCTGGAGTGCGACAGGGACCGATACGCAGTATTTT. The genes are TRBV30 and TRBJ2-3; TRBD1 aligns across 7 bases. Trimming took 1 base from V and 6 from J; bases not matched to a gene: 4. There are 13 residues in the CDR3. Germline V lookup: CDR1 GTSNPN, CDR2 SVGIG (reference sequence).

V usage is TRBV19 and J usage is TRBJ1-1; TRBD1 might be the D (5 bases). V was trimmed by 10 bases and J by 6 bases, leaving 21 bases between them. CDR3 length equals 14 residues. CDR1 is LNHDA, CDR2 SQIVND, per germline (reference sequence). The CDR3 DNA is TGTGCCACGGCGCCGAGGGGAGGGGTCTCTGAAGCTTTCTTT. Its translation: CATAPRGGVSEAFF.

This rearrangement joins TRBV2 to TRBJ1-4; TRBD1 matches 8 bases. This CDR3 region has 16 residues. The V and J ends lost 6 bases and 4 bases, in that order; junction bases with no gene match: 10. From germline, CDR1 is SNHLY and CDR2 FYNNEI. The CDR3 loop reads CASRDRTGRVNEKLFF. In nucleotides, the CDR3 is TGTGCCAGCAGGGACCGGACAGGGCGAGTTAATGAAAAACTGTTTTTT.

This chain uses TRBV6-5 with TRBJ1-4; the D gene is possibly TRBD1 (5 bases). V lost 5 bases, J lost 4 bases, and 11 bases lay in between. The CDR3 runs 14 residues. Germline assignment: CDR1 MNHEY and CDR2 SVGAGI. CDR3 region: CASSQGPNNEKLFF. The CDR3, as DNA: TGTGCCAGCAGTCAGGGACCGAATAATGAAAAACTGTTTTTT.

The table lists this clone with a few counts. The gene calls are TRBV9 and TRBJ1-2, with a possible D match to TRBD1 (6 bases). Germline V gene data show CDR1 as SGDLS and CDR2 as YYNGEE. Trimming cost V 3 bases and J 4 bases, with 16 bases left between them. This CDR3 has 15 amino acids. The CDR3 DNA is TGTGCCAGCAGCGATGGGGGCAGGGGCAGCTATGGCTACACCTTC. Amino acid sequence: CASSDGGRGSYGYTF.

A note on this clone: One end of the junction does not line up with germline, which may come from a read error. This same CDR3 is encoded by further DNA sequences in the sample. This chain uses TRBV9 with TRBJ2-7; weak D call: TRBD2 (5 bases). This CDR3 spans 15 amino acids. Germline V gives CDR1 SGDLS, CDR2 YYNGEE. The CDR3 nucleotides are TGTGCCAGTAGCGTAGACCCAGCGGAGGTCTACGAGCAGTACTTC. It yields the protein CASSVDPAEVYEQYF.

This rearrangement joins TRBV4-1 to TRBJ2-7; 9 bases map to TRBD2. The CDR3 has 16 amino acids. J was trimmed by 5 bases and V by 3 bases; bases with no gene match: 11. Germline V CDR1 and CDR2: MGHRA, YSYEKL. Written as DNA, the CDR3 is TGCGCCAGCAGCCAGCCCCTTAGCGGGGGTGGTGACGAGCAGTACTTC. Protein: CASSQPLSGGGDEQYF.

This clone was seen once. The chain links TRBV7-2 to TRBJ2-3, with D perhaps matching TRBD2 (5 bases). The germline V and J ends were trimmed by 5 bases and 4 bases, with 25 bases remaining between them. The CDR3 is 18 residues long. CDR1 is SGHTA, CDR2 FQGNSA, per germline. CDR3 sequence: CASSPFGGWPFRADTQYF. The DNA for the CDR3 is TGTGCCAGCAGCCCCTTTGGCGGGTGGCCGTTTAGAGCAGATACGCAGTATTTT.

The chain links TRBV30 to TRBJ1-5; D unclear. The CDR3 is made up of 14 amino acids. Trimming cost V 3 bases and J 3 bases, with 12 bases left between them. Germline lookup yields CDR1 GTSNPN and CDR2 SVGIG (reference sequence). For the CDR3, the DNA is TGTGCCTGGAGACCCGGGCCTTACAATCAGCCCCAGCATTTT. Translation gives CAWRPGPYNQPQHF.

This chain joins TRBV13 and TRBJ1-2; 9 bases are a match to TRBD1. Germline CDR1 PRHDT, CDR2 FYEKMQ (reference sequence). Trimming took 5 bases from V and 1 from J; bases not matched to a gene: 8. This CDR3 spans 16 amino acids. Written as DNA, the CDR3 is TGTGCCAGCAGCCAGACCGGGACAGGGTTTAACTATGGCTACACCTTC. This sequence encodes CASSQTGTGFNYGYTF.

V and J are TRBV6-1 and TRBJ2-3; 12 bases match TRBD2. The CDR3 is made up of 15 amino acids. Germline CDR1 is MNHNS and CDR2 is SASEGT. The V segment lost 1 base and the J segment 5 bases; nucleotides outside the gene matches: 1. The CDR3 is CASSEGLAGVDTQYF. The CDR3 coding sequence is TGTGCCAGCAGTGAAGGACTAGCGGGGGTAGATACGCAGTATTTT.

V and J are TRBV6-1 and TRBJ2-1; D is uncertain. Germline CDR1 reads MNHNS; CDR2 reads SASEGT. The CDR3 length is 14 residues. Trimming removed 0 bases from V and 9 bases from J, with 12 bases in between. The CDR3 spells CASSEAGTGAEQFF. The CDR3 region has the DNA TGTGCCAGCAGTGAAGCAGGTACGGGTGCTGAGCAGTTCTTC.